This record covers a single T cell receptor (beta chain). The antigen remains unidentified. The authors made TCR cDNA by 5'RACE template switching, adding a universal primer site and UMIs. Using its own MiXCR run on the 5' RACE reads, TCRdb lists one record per CDR3 protein. The sample yields 450,000 to 650,000 distinct CDR3 sequences, about a fifth seen once. The entry originates in a study of T cells after yellow fever vaccination. CDR3 size: 15 residues. Trimming removed 5 bases at V and 6 bases at J, with 20 bases between. The germline V gene has CDR1 SGHVS and CDR2 FQNEAQ. Study results and caveats: From the bulk population, abundant clonotypes could contaminate and appear within FACS-sorted repertoires. The secondary response was weaker but peaked faster, day 5 versus 15. Subsequent booster samples again held most clones from primary vaccination (around 96% CD4, 85% to 90% CD8).

Sequences were derived from PBMCs, sampled more than 20 days after the first yellow fever vaccination. The V gene is TRBV7-8, the J gene TRBJ2-7; the D gene could be TRBD1 or TRBD2 (5 bases each). The receptor was isolated from a young man who received the YFV17D yellow fever vaccine. CDR3 sequence reads: CASSPGPFVGREQYF. The CDR3 DNA reads TGTGCCAGCAGCCCGGGACCGTTTGTTGGGCGCGAGCAGTACTTC.